Given below is one T cell receptor beta chain in context. This clone was counted between two and nine times. Its binding antigen is unknown. No much larger clone exists at a distance of one base, and base qualities are not known. The sample is drawn from a study of beta chain features in type 1 diabetes (dated by TCRdb to the late 2010s). A note on the overall study: Mean age, gender distribution, total cell number and subset yield were not different between patients and healthy donors. A total of about 110,000,000 sorted cells were examined across all samples, and a strong correlation was observed between cell number per subset and RNA yield. In the study, recently diagnosed type 1 diabetes patients and matched healthy donors were compared on the TCRB repertoires of their sorted circulating CD4+ T cell subsets. Regulatory and stem cell-like memory subsets were obtained from only 8 patients and about 8 healthy donors, while naive and central memory subsets were obtained from all 28 donors.

General conclusions and limits of the study: Because cDNA rather than genomic DNA was sequenced, highly expressing activated cells could have been over-represented, although no difference in activation and CD3 levels was found between groups. A moderate but significant shortening of TCRB CDR3 length was observed in type 1 diabetes patients in all four CD4+ subsets. At VDJ recombination sites, type 1 diabetes patients had fewer insertions and more deleted nucleotides, which implies abnormalities in thymic rearrangement. Shorter templates might have been favored by PCR, but patient and control samples were amplified and corrected together, so both groups would have been affected equally by any skew. Naive, central memory and regulatory TCRB repertoires appeared more similar among patients than among healthy donors. Because small numbers of individuals were included in the HLA sub-analyses, any influence of HLA type on TCRB rearrangement was left unresolved.

From each donor, a single peripheral blood sample of about 116 mL on average was drawn into heparinised tubes. A BD FACSAria II was used to sort naive, central memory, regulatory and stem cell-like memory CD4+ T cells with a panel that included CD45RO, CCR7, CD25, CD127, CD95 and CD27. A purity above 98% was achieved for all sorted populations. PBMCs were separated immediately by Lymphoprep density gradient centrifugation and were stained directly, without being cultured. To minimize batch effects, samples were stained and sorted in pairs, one healthy donor with one patient per experiment. Germline trimming: 6 bases from V, 1 base from J; junction bases outside gene matches: 2. Per the germline V gene, KGHSH is the CDR1 and LQKENI is the CDR2. There are 14 amino acids in the CDR3, from cysteine to phenylalanine inclusive. This entry keeps only the CDR3 DNA: 42 bases, framed from base 1. The High Capacity cDNA Reverse Transcription Kit was used to reverse transcribe all of the isolated RNA, meaning that expressed TCRB transcripts were what got sequenced. Deep immunoSEQ sequencing was applied to naive, central memory and regulatory T cell samples, giving an average of roughly 3.6 million total reads per sample. Sorted cells were lysed in RLT buffer and RNA was extracted with DNase-treated RNeasy Micro or Mini kits, depending on cell number. Each cell subset was processed on its own to prevent cross-contamination, while patient and healthy donor samples were processed together. The immunoSEQ multiplex PCR was used to amplify TCRB sequences from cDNA, yielding 87-bp fragments that span the CDR3 region. Sequencing of the amplicons was performed on the Illumina HiSeq platform. Concerning the study's data processing: PCR bias was corrected computationally using synthetic template baselines, and reads within Hamming distance 2 were collapsed, with unmergeable singletons discarded. By aligning reads against IMGT, V, D and J genes, CDR3 length, and insertions or deletions at six rearrangement sites were assigned. Within each subset, clonotype counts were normalized to sorted cell number, and only after that were true diversity and Gini coefficients computed with the tcR R package. Repertoire sharing was quantified using the overlap coefficient calculated on TCRB nucleotide sequences. TCRdb obtained this table from immuneACCESS and retained in-frame rearrangements with V and J assigned. These tables miss some clones; where compared with another copy, unresolved V genes account for less than half of the shortfall, and the remainder is unexplained. That table gives V, J and clone size, and the DNA gave D and trimming. The sample table holds some 190,000 clones, of which approximately 7.9% were seen once. The ten biggest clones cover approximately 0.5% of the sample.

The TCR originated in a man between 18 and 29 years old with type 1 diabetes. The material sequenced was central memory CD4+ T cells from blood. The rearranged chain carries TRBV18 and TRBJ2-5; TRBD2 matches 10 bases in the middle. The DNA is TGTGCCAGCTCCCAGCGGGGGGGCCAAGAGACCCAGTACTTC. It is translated as CASSQRGGQETQYF.